Shown below are 17 T cell receptor beta chains from a single sample sequenced in a study of shared clonotypes between healthy human individuals. Clones were sequenced by immunoSEQ multiplex PCR, and TCRdb holds only the in-frame ones, with some missing. The sample holds 90,000 to 100,000 clones, over 40% seen once. What was sequenced was PBMCs. These receptors originate from a woman aged 40 to 50 in good health. Some clones in this sample may be carry-over from other donors' samples.

This clone was observed many times. The V call is TRBV27, the J call TRBJ2-1; 8 nucleotides align to TRBD2. Germline loops: CDR1 MNHEY, CDR2 SMNVEV (reference sequence). This CDR3 spans 16 amino acids. Germline trimming cut 7 bases from V and 0 bases from J; bases unmatched to any gene: 8. The CDR3 DNA reads TGTGCCAGCACCTGGGAGCGGGAGAGCTCCTACAATGAGCAGTTCTTC. It codes for CASTWERESSYNEQFF.

The rearrangement links TRBV7-6 to TRBJ2-2; tentative D call: TRBD1 (6 bases). There are 15 residues in the CDR3. Trimming removed 0 bases at V and 2 bases at J, with 7 bases between. Per germline, CDR1 SGHVS and CDR2 FNYEAQ. CDR3 coding DNA: TGTGCCAGCAGCTTAGCAGGGGGTAACACCGGGGAGCTGTTTTTT. It yields the protein CASSLAGGNTGELFF.

This rearrangement joins TRBV4-1 to TRBJ1-2, with a tentative D call TRBD1 (5 bases). This CDR3 spans 12 amino acids. CDR1 and CDR2 from the germline V gene are MGHRA and YSYEKL. V was trimmed by 1 base and J by 7 bases, leaving 7 bases between them. CDR3 loop: CASSQGGVGYTF. As DNA, the CDR3 is TGCGCCAGCAGCCAAGGAGGGGTTGGCTACACCTTC.

This clone was seen many times. The same CDR3 also results from other DNA sequences found in this sample. The chain joins TRBV7-3 to TRBJ2-3, with 9 bases fitting TRBD2. V shed 5 bases and J 3 bases; nucleotides not matched to a gene: 6. Per germline, CDR1 SGHTA and CDR2 FQGTGA. CDR3 length: 15 amino acids. The CDR3 protein is CASSLSGSRTDTQYF. The CDR3 coding sequence is TGTGCCAGCAGCCTTAGCGGGAGTAGGACAGATACGCAGTATTTT. Based on the CDR3 plus reference TRBV7-3 and TRBJ2-3, the full variable domain is GAGVSQTPSNKVTEKGKYVELRCDPISGHTALYWYRQSLGQGPEFLIYFQGTGAADDSGLPNDRFFAVRPEGSVSTLKIQRTERGDSAVYLCASSLSGSRTDTQYFGPGTRLTVL.

V gene TRBV7-9 combines with J gene TRBJ2-5; a weak D match, TRBD1 (6 bases). This CDR3 has 16 residues. The ends were cut back, 1 base at V and 1 base at J, with 13 bases in the middle. Germline CDR1 SEHNR, CDR2 FQNEAQ (reference sequence). DNA for the CDR3: TGTGCCAGCAGCTTAGTCGGTCGGACAGTCCAAGAGACCCAGTACTTC. Protein: CASSLVGRTVQETQYF.

The rearrangement joins TRBV28 to TRBJ1-2; D may be TRBD1 (5 bases). The CDR3 has 15 amino acids. Trimming stripped 2 bases from V and 0 bases from J, with 10 bases between. CDR1 MDHEN and CDR2 SYDVKM come from the germline V gene. The CDR3 region has the DNA TGTGCCAGCAGTTTAGAGGCAGGGACTAACTATGGCTACACCTTC. Translated: CASSLEAGTNYGYTF.

There are a few counts of this clone. Because the CDR3 is missing its conserved closing phenylalanine or tryptophan, this is likely a read error. The limits of the CDR3 on the DNA are not certain, so only TCRdb's listed CDR3 is given. V usage is TRBV2 and J usage is TRBJ2-7; the D call in the table, TRBD1, was not verified against the DNA. The CDR3 numbers 11 amino acids, ends counted. The V gene's germline CDR1 is SNHLY and CDR2 FYNNEI. The CDR3 sequence is CASSEGGQGKY.

The chain joins TRBV5-1 to TRBJ1-2; D unresolved. V was cut by 0 bases and J by 5 bases, with 11 bases left in between. This CDR3 has 14 residues. Germline V lookup: CDR1 SGHRS, CDR2 YFSETQ. CDR3 DNA: TGCGCCAGCAGCTTGGGGCCAGCCCGTTATGGCTACACCTTC. Its translation is CASSLGPARYGYTF. Drawing the rest from reference TRBV5-1 and TRBJ1-2, the complete variable domain is KAGVTQTPRYLIKTRGQQVTLSCSPISGHRSVSWYQQTPGQGLQFLFEYFSETQRNKGNFPGRFSGRQFSNSRSEMNVSTLELGDSALYLCASSLGPARYGYTFGSGTRLTVV.

The chain employs TRBV7-9 and TRBJ2-5, with no clear D. The assigned J gene may be wrong: the sequence end matches TRBJ2-7 better. Germline V CDR1 and CDR2: SEHNR, FQNEAQ (reference sequence). This CDR3 comprises 15 residues. The CDR3 nucleotides are TGTGCCAGCAGCCAACTGGCTGGGCTTTCCTACGAGCAGTACTTC. Protein: CASSQLAGLSYEQYF.

A few counts support this clone. The chain has TRBV25-1 and TRBJ2-5; 11 nucleotides agree with TRBD1. With the DNA end fitting TRBJ2-7 better, the J assignment may be wrong. Germline assignment: CDR1 MGHDK and CDR2 SYGVNS. This CDR3 has 14 residues. CDR3 protein: CASSRTGGTYEQYF. Written as DNA, the CDR3 is TGTGCCAGCAGTCGGACAGGGGGCACATACGAGCAGTACTTC.

This clone appeared once. The DNA of the CDR3 is TGTGCCAGCAGCTCTGGACAGGGAACTGGAAACACCATATATTTT. Translation: CASSSGQGTGNTIYF. The chain combines TRBV7-3 with TRBJ1-3, with 8 bases identical to TRBD1. V shed 4 bases, J shed 2 bases, and the junction held 4 bases outside the gene matches. Germline loops: CDR1 SGHTA, CDR2 FQGTGA. This CDR3 spans 15 amino acids.

The chain is built from TRBV29-1 and TRBJ1-2; possible D gene TRBD1, 5 bases. V was trimmed by 6 bases and J by 8 bases, leaving 19 bases between them. This CDR3 has 13 residues. CDR1 and CDR2 from the germline V gene are SQVTM and ANQGSEA. In DNA, the CDR3 is TGCAGCGTCGATGCGGGACCCGAGGGGGGCTACACCTTC. Translation: CSVDAGPEGGYTF.

With respect to this clone: A much larger clone sits a single nucleotide away, making a read error possible. The chain combines TRBV2 with TRBJ2-3; 8 bases line up with TRBD2. This CDR3 region has 15 residues. The germline CDR1 and CDR2 sequences are SNHLY and FYNNEI. Losses at the gene ends were 7 bases for V and 4 bases for J; bases not matched to a gene: 10. The CDR3 region is CASNKRESRADTQYF. CDR3 bases: TGTGCCAGCAATAAGCGGGAGAGCCGAGCAGATACGCAGTATTTT. The entire variable domain, with the rest obtained from reference TRBV2 and TRBJ2-3, is as follows: EPEVTQTPSHQVTQMGQEVILRCVPISNHLYFYWYRQILGQKVEFLVSFYNNEISEKSEIFDDQFSVERPDGSNFTLKIRSTKLEDSAMYFCASNKRESRADTQYFGPGTRLTVL.

As regards this clone: An end of the junction does not agree with germline; a read error may underlie this. The chain has TRBV29-1 and TRBJ2-1, with TRBD1 as a possible D gene (6 bases). Germline values: CDR1 SQVTM, CDR2 ANQGSEA. There are 14 residues in the CDR3. The CDR3 nucleotides are TGCAGCGTTGACCTGGACAGCGCCTACAATGAGCGGTTCTTC. Amino acids: CSVDLDSAYNERFF.

This chain joins TRBV6-6 and TRBJ1-3, with D unresolved. Between the trimmed V and J ends, which lost 0 bases and 3 bases, there was a span of 9 bases. This CDR3 contains 15 residues. Germline V CDR1 and CDR2: MNHNY, SVGAGI (reference sequence). CDR3 coding DNA: TGTGCCAGCAGTTACTCTGCAGGAATTGGAAACACCATATATTTT. Its protein product is CASSYSAGIGNTIYF.

The chain links TRBV28 to TRBJ2-7; D gene ambiguous. Germline loops: CDR1 MDHEN, CDR2 SYDVKM. This CDR3 is built from 15 residues. Trimming shortened V by 4 bases and J by 1 base, and 14 bases separated the two germline ends. The CDR3 sequence: CASSSPQEPSYEQYF. DNA for the CDR3: TGTGCCAGCAGTTCTCCCCAGGAGCCTTCCTACGAGCAGTACTTC.

This chain joins TRBV27 and TRBJ2-6; D is undetermined. Germline-derived CDR1 and CDR2 are MNHEY and SMNVEV (reference sequence). CDR3 length: 16 amino acids. V lost 2 bases, J lost 0 bases, and 8 bases lay in between. The CDR3: CASSLRQTSGANVLTF. The CDR3 DNA reads TGTGCCAGCAGTTTAAGGCAGACCTCTGGGGCCAACGTCCTGACTTTC. Supplemented by reference TRBV27 and TRBJ2-6, the full variable domain reads EAQVTQNPRYLITVTGKKLTVTCSQNMNHEYMSWYRQDPGLGLRQIYYSMNVEVTDKGDVPEGYKVSRKEKRNFPLILESPSPNQTSLYFCASSLRQTSGANVLTFGAGSRLTVL.